One and the same sample provided the 20 T cell receptor beta chains below, sequenced in a study of blood T cell repertoires in COVID-19. Repertoires were generated with immunoSEQ multiplex PCR, while TCRdb's copy carries only in-frame clones and drops some. There are 85,000 to 120,000 clones in the sample; about 85% occur only once, and around 2% lies in the top ten. Sequencing was performed on peripheral blood. The receptors here all came from a man aged 45-60 years with active COVID-19.

The rearrangement links TRBV27 to TRBJ1-1, with D possibly TRBD1 on 5 matching bases. CDR1 is MNHEY and CDR2 is SMNVEV in the germline V gene (reference sequence). The CDR3 consists of 14 residues. V gave up 1 base and J gave up 1 base, with 7 bases separating them. Here the CDR3 reads CASSLYGANTEAFF. Here the CDR3 DNA reads TGTGCCAGCAGTTTATATGGGGCGAACACTGAAGCTTTCTTT.

The chain joins TRBV27 to TRBJ1-1; D is uncertain. Germline-derived CDR1 and CDR2 are MNHEY and SMNVEV (reference sequence). V was cut by 0 bases and J by 0 bases, with 8 bases left in between. The CDR3 contains 15 residues. CDR3 sequence: CASSLSGSMNTEAFF. The DNA for the CDR3 is TGTGCCAGCAGTTTATCGGGCAGCATGAACACTGAAGCTTTCTTT.

This clone has more than one count but fewer than ten. The V gene is TRBV29-1, the J gene TRBJ1-2, with TRBD1 identical over 7 bases. Losses at the gene ends were 2 bases for V and 5 bases for J; bases not matched to a gene: 5. This CDR3 region has 13 residues. Germline CDR1 and CDR2: SQVTM and ANQGSEA. The CDR3 sequence: CSVEPTGYYGYTF. The DNA for the CDR3 is TGCAGCGTTGAACCGACAGGGTATTATGGCTACACCTTC.

The chain links TRBV6-5 to TRBJ1-1; 7 positions match TRBD1. This CDR3 is 15 amino acids long. The trim removed 2 bases at V and 0 bases at J, leaving 3 bases unmatched. Germline V gene sequence: CDR1 MNHEY, CDR2 SVGAGI. CDR3 DNA: TGTGCCAGCAGTTACAACAGGGGAGTGAACACTGAAGCTTTCTTT. Its translation: CASSYNRGVNTEAFF.

The rearrangement links TRBV19 to TRBJ2-1, with a possible D match to TRBD1 (6 bases). The CDR3 runs to 14 residues. Trimming took 2 bases from V and 7 from J, leaving 12 bases between them. In germline, CDR1 is LNHDA, CDR2 SQIVND (reference sequence). The CDR3 DNA follows: TGTGCCAGTAGTATAATGGGGGCTAGTAATGAGCAGTTCTTC. Translating gives CASSIMGASNEQFF.

J is TRBJ1-4 and V is TRBV7-3, with D perhaps TRBD1 (5 bases). The V end lost 7 bases, the J end lost 7 bases, and 22 bases lay between the germline ends. Germline V gives CDR1 SGHTA, CDR2 FQGTGA. The CDR3 is made up of 16 amino acids. The CDR3 reads CASTFHPPGSAEKLFF. The CDR3 DNA is TGTGCCAGCACCTTCCACCCCCCAGGGTCAGCTGAAAAACTGTTTTTT.

The chain links TRBV11-3 to TRBJ2-3; 7 nucleotides agree with TRBD2. V lost 5 bases and J lost 2; bases outside the gene matches: 7. Per the germline V gene, CDR1 is SGHNT and CDR2 is YENEEA. CDR3 size: 15 residues. The CDR3 coding sequence is TGTGCCAGCAGCAGGCGAGCGGGGACCACAGATACGCAGTATTTT. Translating it yields CASSRRAGTTDTQYF.

This clone was picked up one time. The CDR3 bases are TGTGCCAGCAGCCCCGTAGATAGCGGGGGCTACAATGAGCAGTTCTTC. Protein: CASSPVDSGGYNEQFF. This chain uses TRBV7-6 with TRBJ2-1, with 9 positions matching TRBD2. Germline CDR1 is SGHVS and CDR2 is FNYEAQ. This CDR3 region has 16 residues. V lost 5 bases to trimming and J lost 3 bases; unmatched junction nucleotides: 8.

This sequence joins TRBV10-3 and TRBJ2-5; a weak D match, TRBD2 (6 bases). V lost 8 bases to trimming and J lost 4 bases, with 11 bases between them. The CDR3 spans 12 residues. Germline CDR1 ENHRY, CDR2 SYGVKD. The chain's CDR3 is CAIGGSRETQYF. The CDR3 bases are TGTGCCATCGGGGGGTCCCGAGAGACCCAGTACTTC.

This chain joins TRBV6-5 and TRBJ1-4; D is perhaps TRBD1 (6 bases). Germline V gene sequence: CDR1 MNHEY, CDR2 SVGAGI. V shed 4 bases and J shed 8 bases, with 17 bases lying between them. The CDR3 totals 15 residues. The CDR3 is CASSWISDRTEKLFF. The CDR3 DNA is TGTGCCAGCAGTTGGATCTCTGACAGGACCGAAAAACTGTTTTTT.

The gene calls are TRBV11-2 and TRBJ1-1; TRBD1 matches at 11 bases. Germline values: CDR1 SGHAT, CDR2 FQNNGV. The CDR3 totals 15 residues. V lost 6 bases to trimming and J lost 5 bases; unmatched junction nucleotides: 8. The CDR3 bases are TGTGCCAGCAGTCCCCGGACAGGGGGCGGGACTGAAGCTTTCTTT. It is translated as CASSPRTGGGTEAFF.

This sequence joins TRBV18 and TRBJ1-2; possibly TRBD1 for D (5 bases). Trimming took 2 bases from V and 4 from J, leaving 11 bases between them. The CDR3 length is 14 residues. Germline V gene sequence: CDR1 KGHSH, CDR2 LQKENI. Here the CDR3 reads CASSPGAEPYGYTF. CDR3 DNA: TGTGCCAGCTCACCAGGGGCGGAACCCTATGGCTACACCTTC.

The rearrangement uses TRBV7-2 and TRBJ2-3, with TRBD2 matching over 11 bases. The V gene end was trimmed by 6 bases and the J gene end by 3 bases; junction bases not matched to a gene: 8. Germline lookup yields CDR1 SGHTA and CDR2 FQGNSA. The CDR3 is 16 amino acids. The CDR3 region has the DNA TGTGCCAGCAGTTACTCTAGCGGGGGGTCGACAGATACGCAGTATTTT. This encodes CASSYSSGGSTDTQYF.

The rearrangement joins TRBV7-9 to TRBJ1-3; 9 positions agree with TRBD1. The CDR3 runs to 18 residues. With 5 bases clipped from V and 2 bases from J, the junction kept 13 bases outside the gene matches. Germline assignment: CDR1 SEHNR and CDR2 FQNEAQ (reference sequence). CDR3 sequence: CASSNRSPNRGPGNTIYF. DNA of the CDR3: TGTGCCAGCAGCAATCGCAGCCCGAACAGGGGGCCTGGAAACACCATATATTTT.

V gene TRBV6-1 combines with J gene TRBJ1-4, with 9 positions matching TRBD1. V lost 2 bases, J lost 2 bases, and 9 bases stayed unmatched. This CDR3 spans 18 amino acids. CDR1 is MNHNS and CDR2 is SASEGT in the germline V gene. In nucleotides, the CDR3 is TGTGCCAGCAGTGAAAGGGCCAACAGGGGGCGGACTAATGAAAAACTGTTTTTT. Its protein product is CASSERANRGRTNEKLFF.

The gene calls are TRBV27 and TRBJ2-1; 9 bases map to TRBD1. Germline V CDR1 and CDR2: MNHEY, SMNVEV (reference sequence). The CDR3 is 14 residues long. V shed 8 bases and J 5 bases; nucleotides not matched to a gene: 7. The CDR3 region has the DNA TGTGCCAGCGGACAGGGGCGCGCCCACAATGAGCAGTTCTTC. As protein: CASGQGRAHNEQFF.

V is TRBV6-6 and J is TRBJ1-4; D is unresolved. This CDR3 region has 14 residues. Deletions cut 9 bases from V and 3 bases from J, with 14 bases between. Germline CDR1 reads MNHNY; CDR2 reads SVGAGI (reference sequence). Here the CDR3 reads CASSLNAANEKLFF. CDR3 nucleotides: TGTGCCAGTAGTCTCAACGCGGCTAATGAAAAACTGTTTTTT.

The chain employs TRBV7-9 and TRBJ2-1; TRBD1 aligns across 8 bases. Germline assignment: CDR1 SEHNR and CDR2 FQNEAQ (reference sequence). The CDR3 loop spans 14 amino acids. V was pared by 4 bases and J by 4 bases, with 3 bases of the junction left unmatched. The CDR3 region is CASSYRDRYNEQFF. CDR3 nucleotides: TGTGCCAGCAGCTACCGGGACAGGTACAATGAGCAGTTCTTC.

J is TRBJ2-1 and V is TRBV19; 7 nucleotides line up with TRBD2. From germline, CDR1 is LNHDA and CDR2 SQIVND (reference sequence). The CDR3 contains 14 residues. The V gene end was trimmed by 5 bases and the J gene end by 1 base; junction bases not matched to a gene: 2. The CDR3 bases are TGTGCCAGTAGTTGGGGGGGATCCTACAATGAGCAGTTCTTC. This translates into CASSWGGSYNEQFF. Complete variable domain (other parts from reference TRBV19 and TRBJ2-1): DGGITQSPKYLFRKEGQNVTLSCEQNLNHDAMYWYRQDPGQGLRLIYYSQIVNDFQKGDIAEGYSVSREKKESFPLTVTSAQKNPTAFYLCASSWGGSYNEQFFGPGTRLTVL.

The gene calls are TRBV9 and TRBJ1-2, with a weak D call TRBD1 (6 bases). V was pared by 0 bases and J by 3 bases, with 12 bases between. Germline CDR1 reads SGDLS; CDR2 reads YYNGEE. This CDR3 has 15 amino acids. The CDR3 here is CASSVVLGGDYGYTF. CDR3 DNA: TGTGCCAGCAGCGTAGTTTTAGGGGGGGACTATGGCTACACCTTC.